Below, 8 T cell receptor beta chains from the same sample are listed, as sequenced in a study of shared clonotypes between healthy human individuals. TCRdb keeps only in-frame clones here, not all; method: immunoSEQ multiplex PCR. The data contain roughly 2.5 million clones, about 92% of them singletons. Material: naive CD4+ T cells sorted from blood. Subset in this sample: CD45RA+ positively selected. The receptors come from a man aged 18 to 35 in good health.

The V call is TRBV15, the J call TRBJ2-6, with 10 bases aligning to TRBD1. Germline V lookup: CDR1 LNHNV, CDR2 YYDKDF (reference sequence). V was pared by 9 bases and J by 2 bases, with 4 bases of the junction left unmatched. The CDR3 is 15 amino acids. The CDR3 is CATGQGGTGANVLTF. The CDR3 nucleotides are TGTGCCACTGGACAGGGGGGAACTGGGGCCAACGTCCTGACTTTC.

With respect to this clone: Other DNA sequences within the sample encode an identical CDR3. The rearrangement uses TRBV11-2 and TRBJ1-1, with D unresolved. This CDR3 contains 13 residues. The V end lost 3 bases, the J end lost 1 base, and 6 bases lay between the germline ends. In germline, CDR1 is SGHAT, CDR2 FQNNGV. The CDR3 sequence is CASSFSENTEAFF. The CDR3 DNA sequence: TGTGCCAGCAGCTTCTCGGAGAACACTGAAGCTTTCTTT.

The genes are TRBV19 and TRBJ2-3; 8 bases align to TRBD1. CDR1 is LNHDA, CDR2 SQIVND, per germline (reference sequence). This CDR3 is 15 amino acids long. The V gene end was trimmed by 5 bases and the J gene end by 0 bases; junction bases not matched to a gene: 4. CDR3 sequence: CASSPYRGSTDTQYF. CDR3 sequence (DNA): TGTGCCAGTAGTCCCTACAGGGGGAGCACAGATACGCAGTATTTT.

This chain links TRBV5-1 with TRBJ2-7; D not resolved. The V gene lost 1 base and the J gene lost 0 bases, with 8 bases spanning the gap. The CDR3 totals 14 residues. Germline values: CDR1 SGHRS, CDR2 YFSETQ. The CDR3 is CASSLSWTSYEQYF. CDR3 DNA: TGCGCCAGCAGCTTGTCCTGGACCTCCTACGAGCAGTACTTC.

The chain couples TRBV7-2 to TRBJ2-5, with 7 bases identical to TRBD1. The CDR3 loop spans 15 amino acids. J lost 0 bases, V lost 4 bases, and 5 bases had no gene match. Germline-derived CDR1 and CDR2 are SGHTA and FQGNSA. CDR3 protein: CASSWVTGHQETQYF. In nucleotides, the CDR3 is TGTGCCAGCAGCTGGGTGACAGGGCACCAAGAGACCCAGTACTTC.

The chain has TRBV2 and TRBJ2-7; D is tentatively TRBD1 or TRBD2 (5 bases each). The V and J ends lost 7 bases and 6 bases respectively, with 16 bases between them. The CDR3 is 13 residues long. In germline, CDR1 is SNHLY, CDR2 FYNNEI. CDR3 bases: TGTGCCAGCACACTTACTAGGGGCTCCGAGCAGTACTTC. Residues: CASTLTRGSEQYF.

Turning to this clone: Additional DNA sequences in this sample encode the identical CDR3. The chain carries TRBV6-5 and TRBJ1-3, with a possible D match to TRBD1 (6 bases). Germline assignment: CDR1 MNHEY and CDR2 SVGAGI. Trimming pared 6 bases from V and 0 bases from J, leaving 9 bases between. The CDR3 has 14 amino acids. The CDR3 protein is CASRQGISGNTIYF. The DNA for the CDR3 is TGTGCCAGCAGACAGGGAATCTCTGGAAACACCATATATTTT.

Comments on this clone: Distinct nucleotide sequences in the sample also encode this CDR3. The V gene is TRBV7-2, the J gene TRBJ2-7; D perhaps matches TRBD2 (7 bases). From germline, CDR1 is SGHTA and CDR2 FQGNSA. The CDR3 length is 15 residues. The V end lost 0 bases, the J end lost 1 base, and 10 bases lay between the germline ends. The chain's CDR3 is CASSLAGGGSYEQYF. CDR3 bases: TGTGCCAGCAGCTTAGCGGGAGGGGGGTCCTACGAGCAGTACTTC.